This T cell receptor beta chain was identified during a study of CD8 T cells in Susac syndrome. Notes on the study in general: As acknowledged by the study, its TCR sequencing and HLA analysis included a relatively small number of individuals.

Sequencing of TCR beta, carried out with a high-throughput approach, was applied to CD8+ and CD4+ T cells from the blood. Included as multiple sclerosis controls were treatment-naive patients who had stable or active relapsing-remitting disease. After removal of 3 bases from V and 4 bases from J, the junction contained 4 bases not matched to a gene. The CDR3 contains 13 residues. Germline CDR1 and CDR2: SQVTM and ANQGSEA. A note on this clonotype: Its antigen is unidentified.

Random hexamers were used to reverse transcribe the RNA input (about 0.5 to 1 ug). Amplification of the TCR beta CDR3 was carried out by immunoSEQ multiplex PCR, which spanned a total of 54 Vbeta and 13 Jbeta segments. Each CDR3 protein gets one entry after TCRdb re-called the immunoSEQ multiplex PCR reads with MiXCR. This sample has 65,000 to 90,000 distinct CDR3 sequences; about 94% occur once, and the top ten carry roughly 0.42%. The chain has TRBV29-1 and TRBJ1-1; 8 positions match TRBD1. Sequencing used CD8+ T cells from PBMCs. This TCR was sampled from a human donor with multiple sclerosis. The CDR3 loop is CSVDQGAGTEAFF. The CDR3 DNA follows: TGCAGCGTTGATCAGGGGGCAGGCACTGAAGCTTTCTTT.